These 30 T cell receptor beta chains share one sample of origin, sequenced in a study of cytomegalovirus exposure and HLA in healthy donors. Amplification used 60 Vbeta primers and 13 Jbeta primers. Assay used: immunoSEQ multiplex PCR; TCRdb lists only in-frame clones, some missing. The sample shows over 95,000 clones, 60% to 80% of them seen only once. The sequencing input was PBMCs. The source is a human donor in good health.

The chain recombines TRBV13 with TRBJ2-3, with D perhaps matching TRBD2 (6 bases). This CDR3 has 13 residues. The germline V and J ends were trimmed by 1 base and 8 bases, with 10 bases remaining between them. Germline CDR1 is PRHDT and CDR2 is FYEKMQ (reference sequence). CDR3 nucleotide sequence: TGTGCCAGCAGCTTAGTAGTCGGGGGTACGCAGTATTTT. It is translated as CASSLVVGGTQYF.

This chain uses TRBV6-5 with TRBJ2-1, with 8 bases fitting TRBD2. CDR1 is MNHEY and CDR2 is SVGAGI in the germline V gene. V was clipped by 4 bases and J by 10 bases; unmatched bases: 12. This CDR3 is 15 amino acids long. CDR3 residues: CASSLRLALDGEQFF. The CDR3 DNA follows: TGTGCCAGCAGTTTACGACTAGCGCTGGATGGGGAGCAGTTCTTC.

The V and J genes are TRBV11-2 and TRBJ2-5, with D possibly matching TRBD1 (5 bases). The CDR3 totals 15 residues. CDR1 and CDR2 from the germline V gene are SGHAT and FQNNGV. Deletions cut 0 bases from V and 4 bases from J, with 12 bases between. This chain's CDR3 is CASSLEQGLGETQYF. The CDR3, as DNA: TGTGCCAGCAGCTTAGAGCAGGGCCTTGGAGAGACCCAGTACTTC.

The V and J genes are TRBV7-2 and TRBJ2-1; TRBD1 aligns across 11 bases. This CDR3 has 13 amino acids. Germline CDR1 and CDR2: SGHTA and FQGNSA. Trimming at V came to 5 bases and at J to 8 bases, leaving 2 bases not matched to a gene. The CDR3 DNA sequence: TGTGCCAGCAGCCTGGGACAGGGGGATGAGCAGTTCTTC. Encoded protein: CASSLGQGDEQFF.

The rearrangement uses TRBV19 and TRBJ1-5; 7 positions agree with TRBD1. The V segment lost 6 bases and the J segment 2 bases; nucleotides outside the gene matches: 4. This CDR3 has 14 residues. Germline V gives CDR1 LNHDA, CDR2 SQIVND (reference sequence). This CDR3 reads CASRVGGGNQPQHF. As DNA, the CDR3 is TGTGCCAGTAGGGTAGGGGGCGGCAATCAGCCCCAGCATTTT.

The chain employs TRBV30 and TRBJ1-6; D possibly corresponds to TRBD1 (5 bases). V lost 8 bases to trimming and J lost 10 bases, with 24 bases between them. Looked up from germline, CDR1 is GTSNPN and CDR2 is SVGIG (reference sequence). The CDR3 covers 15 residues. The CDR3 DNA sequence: TGTGCCGTCCGGGAAGAAGATATCGGGGGATCACCCCTCCACTTT. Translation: CAVREEDIGGSPLHF.

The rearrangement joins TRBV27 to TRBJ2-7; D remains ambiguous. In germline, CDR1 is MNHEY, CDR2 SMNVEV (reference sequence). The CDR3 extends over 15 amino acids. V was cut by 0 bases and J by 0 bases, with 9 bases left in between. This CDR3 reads CASSLSLTSSYEQYF. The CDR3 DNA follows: TGTGCCAGCAGTTTATCACTAACGAGCTCCTACGAGCAGTACTTC.

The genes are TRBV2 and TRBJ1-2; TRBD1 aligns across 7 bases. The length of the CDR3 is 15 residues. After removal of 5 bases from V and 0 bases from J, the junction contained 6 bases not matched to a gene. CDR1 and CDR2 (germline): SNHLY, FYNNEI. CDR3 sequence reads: CASSPRDSPNYGYTF. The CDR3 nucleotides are TGTGCCAGCAGTCCACGGGACAGCCCTAACTATGGCTACACCTTC.

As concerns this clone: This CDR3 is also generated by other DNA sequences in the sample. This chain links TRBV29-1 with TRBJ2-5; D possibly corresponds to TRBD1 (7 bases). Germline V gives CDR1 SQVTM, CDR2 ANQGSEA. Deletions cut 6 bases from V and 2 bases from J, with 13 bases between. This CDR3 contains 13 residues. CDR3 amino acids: CSVPGDSQETQYF. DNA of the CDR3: TGCAGCGTCCCGGGGGACAGTCAAGAGACCCAGTACTTC. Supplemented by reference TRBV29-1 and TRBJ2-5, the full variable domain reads SAVISQKPSRDICQRGTSLTIQCQVDSQVTMMFWYRQQPGQSLTLIATANQGSEATYESGFVIDKFPISRPNLTFSTLTVSNMSPEDSSIYLCSVPGDSQETQYFGPGTRLLVL.

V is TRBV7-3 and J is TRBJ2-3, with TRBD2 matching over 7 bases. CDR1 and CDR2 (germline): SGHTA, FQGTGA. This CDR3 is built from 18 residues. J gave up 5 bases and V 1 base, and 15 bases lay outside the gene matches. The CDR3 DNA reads TGTGCCAGCAGCTTAAGCGTATCGAACGAGCGGGGAGGAGATACGCAGTATTTT. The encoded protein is CASSLSVSNERGGDTQYF.

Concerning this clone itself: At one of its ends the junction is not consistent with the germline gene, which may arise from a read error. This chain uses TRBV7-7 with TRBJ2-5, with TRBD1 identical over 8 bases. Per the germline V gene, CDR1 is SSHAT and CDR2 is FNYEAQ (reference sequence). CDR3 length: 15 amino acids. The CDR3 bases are TGTGCTAGCAGCCGTTCTCCAGGACAGGGAACGACCCAGTACTTC. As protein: CASSRSPGQGTTQYF. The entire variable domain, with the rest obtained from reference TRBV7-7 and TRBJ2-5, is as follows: GAGVSQSPRYKVTKRGQDVTLRCDPISSHATLYWYQQALGQGPEFLTYFNYEAQPDKSGLPSDRFSAERPEGSISTLTIQRTEQRDSAMYRCASSRSPGQGTTQYFGPGTRLLVL.

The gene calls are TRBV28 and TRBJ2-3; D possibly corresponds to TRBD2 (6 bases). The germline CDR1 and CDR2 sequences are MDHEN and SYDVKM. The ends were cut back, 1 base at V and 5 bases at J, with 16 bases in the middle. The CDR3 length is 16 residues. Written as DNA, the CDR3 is TGTGCCAGCAGTTTATTGGGCGGGGCCTCTGGAGATACGCAGTATTTT. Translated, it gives CASSLLGGASGDTQYF. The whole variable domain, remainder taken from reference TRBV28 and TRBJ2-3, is DVKVTQSSRYLVKRTGEKVFLECVQDMDHENMFWYRQDPGLGLRLIYFSYDVKMKEKGDIPEGYSVSREKKERFSLILESASTNQTSMYLCASSLLGGASGDTQYFGPGTRLTVL.

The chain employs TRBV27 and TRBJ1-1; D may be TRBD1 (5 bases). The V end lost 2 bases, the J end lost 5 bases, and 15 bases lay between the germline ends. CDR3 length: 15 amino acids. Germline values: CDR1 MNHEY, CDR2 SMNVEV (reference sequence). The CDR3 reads CASSLTRVVGTEAFF. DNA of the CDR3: TGTGCCAGCAGTTTAACCAGGGTTGTGGGAACTGAAGCTTTCTTT.

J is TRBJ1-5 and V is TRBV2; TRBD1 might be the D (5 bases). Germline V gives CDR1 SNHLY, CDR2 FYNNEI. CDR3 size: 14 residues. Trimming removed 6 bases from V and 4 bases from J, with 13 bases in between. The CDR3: CASRDPGGNQPQHF. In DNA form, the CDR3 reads TGTGCCAGCAGGGACCCGGGGGGGAATCAGCCCCAGCATTTT.

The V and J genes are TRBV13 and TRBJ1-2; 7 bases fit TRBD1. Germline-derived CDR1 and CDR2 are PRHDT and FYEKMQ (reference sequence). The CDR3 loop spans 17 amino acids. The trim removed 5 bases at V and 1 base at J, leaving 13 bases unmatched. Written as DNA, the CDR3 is TGTGCCAGCAGCCCGACAGGGAGCGAGGGGCTTAACTATGGCTACACCTTC. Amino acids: CASSPTGSEGLNYGYTF.

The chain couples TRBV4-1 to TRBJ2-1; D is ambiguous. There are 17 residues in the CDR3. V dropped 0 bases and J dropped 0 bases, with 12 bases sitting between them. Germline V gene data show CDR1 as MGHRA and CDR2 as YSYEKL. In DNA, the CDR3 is TGCGCCAGCAGCCAAGAACCAGGTTTGAGCTCCTACAATGAGCAGTTCTTC. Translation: CASSQEPGLSSYNEQFF.

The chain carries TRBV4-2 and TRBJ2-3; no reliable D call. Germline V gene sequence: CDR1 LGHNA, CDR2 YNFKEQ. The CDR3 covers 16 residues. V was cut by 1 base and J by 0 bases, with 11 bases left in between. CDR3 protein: CASSQGVSSSTDTQYF. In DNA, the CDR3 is TGTGCCAGCAGCCAAGGAGTATCATCTAGCACAGATACGCAGTATTTT.

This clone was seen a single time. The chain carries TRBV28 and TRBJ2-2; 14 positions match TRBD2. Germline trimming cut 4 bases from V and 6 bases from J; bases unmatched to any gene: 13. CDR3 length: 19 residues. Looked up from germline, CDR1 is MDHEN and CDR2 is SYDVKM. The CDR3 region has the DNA TGTGCCAGCAGTTCCAGACTAGCGGGAGGGCTGCGGGCTCCCGGGGAGCTGTTTTTT. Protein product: CASSSRLAGGLRAPGELFF.

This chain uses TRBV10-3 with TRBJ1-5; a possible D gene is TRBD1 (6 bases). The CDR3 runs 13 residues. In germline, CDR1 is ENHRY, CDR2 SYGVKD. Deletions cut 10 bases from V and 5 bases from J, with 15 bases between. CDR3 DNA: TGTGCCACTTCGGCAGGGGTAGATCAGCCCCAGCATTTT. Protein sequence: CATSAGVDQPQHF.

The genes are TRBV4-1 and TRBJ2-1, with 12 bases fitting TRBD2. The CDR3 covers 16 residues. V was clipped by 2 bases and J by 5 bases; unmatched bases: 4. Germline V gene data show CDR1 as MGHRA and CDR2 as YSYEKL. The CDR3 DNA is TGCGCCAGCAGCCAATGGACTAGCGGGACGGACAATGAGCAGTTCTTC. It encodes CASSQWTSGTDNEQFF.

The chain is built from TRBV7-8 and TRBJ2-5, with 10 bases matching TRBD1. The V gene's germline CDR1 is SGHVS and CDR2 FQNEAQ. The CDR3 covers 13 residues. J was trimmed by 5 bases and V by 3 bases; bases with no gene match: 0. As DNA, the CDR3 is TGTGCCAGCAGCTTGGGACAGGGGGAGACCCAGTACTTC. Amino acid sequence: CASSLGQGETQYF.

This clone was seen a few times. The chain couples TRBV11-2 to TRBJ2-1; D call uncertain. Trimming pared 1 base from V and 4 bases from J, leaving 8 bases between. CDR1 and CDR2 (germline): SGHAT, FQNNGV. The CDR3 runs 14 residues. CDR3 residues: CASSLGSRYNEQFF. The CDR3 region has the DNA TGTGCCAGCAGCTTAGGATCCAGGTACAATGAGCAGTTCTTC.

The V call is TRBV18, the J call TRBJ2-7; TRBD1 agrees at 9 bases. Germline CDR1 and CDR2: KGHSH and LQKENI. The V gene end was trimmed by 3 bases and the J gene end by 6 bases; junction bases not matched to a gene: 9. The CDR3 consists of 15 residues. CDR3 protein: CASSPGTGSQGEQYF. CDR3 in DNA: TGTGCCAGCTCACCCGGGACAGGGAGTCAGGGCGAGCAGTACTTC.

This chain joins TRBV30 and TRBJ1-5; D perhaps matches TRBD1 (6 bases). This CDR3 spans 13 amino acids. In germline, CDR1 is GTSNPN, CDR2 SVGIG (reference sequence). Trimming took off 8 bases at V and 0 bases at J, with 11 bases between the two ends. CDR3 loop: CASSGDSNQPQHF. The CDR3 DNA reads TGTGCCAGCTCAGGGGATAGCAATCAGCCCCAGCATTTT.

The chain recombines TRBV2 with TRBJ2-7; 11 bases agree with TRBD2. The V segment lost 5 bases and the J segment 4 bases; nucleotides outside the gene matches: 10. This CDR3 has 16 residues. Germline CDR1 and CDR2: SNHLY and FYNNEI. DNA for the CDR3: TGTGCCAGCAGTCCCAACCGACTAGCGGGATCTTACGAGCAGTACTTC. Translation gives CASSPNRLAGSYEQYF. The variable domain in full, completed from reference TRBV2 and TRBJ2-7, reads EPEVTQTPSHQVTQMGQEVILRCVPISNHLYFYWYRQILGQKVEFLVSFYNNEISEKSEIFDDQFSVERPDGSNFTLKIRSTKLEDSAMYFCASSPNRLAGSYEQYFGPGTRLTVT.

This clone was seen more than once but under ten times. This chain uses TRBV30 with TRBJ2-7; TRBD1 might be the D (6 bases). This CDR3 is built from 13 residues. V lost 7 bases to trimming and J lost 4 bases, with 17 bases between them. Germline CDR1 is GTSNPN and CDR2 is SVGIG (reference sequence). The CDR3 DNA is TGTGCCTCCGAGGACAGTAATAAGTACGAGCAGTACTTC. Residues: CASEDSNKYEQYF. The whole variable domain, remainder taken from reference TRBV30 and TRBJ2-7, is SQTIHQWPATLVQPVGSPLSLECTVEGTSNPNLYWYRQAAGRGLQLLFYSVGIGQISSEVPQNLSASRPQDRQFILSSKKLLLSDSGFYLCASEDSNKYEQYFGPGTRLTVT.

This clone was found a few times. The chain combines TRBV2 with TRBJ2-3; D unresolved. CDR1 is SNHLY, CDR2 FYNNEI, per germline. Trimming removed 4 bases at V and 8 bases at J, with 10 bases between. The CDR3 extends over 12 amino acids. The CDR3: CASSGKVGTQYF. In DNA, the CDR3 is TGTGCCAGCAGTGGAAAAGTCGGTACGCAGTATTTT.

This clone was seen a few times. The CDR3 spells CASSLIPRAYGYTF. In nucleotides, the CDR3 is TGTGCCAGCAGCTTAATTCCCAGGGCCTATGGCTACACCTTC. V and J are TRBV7-8 and TRBJ1-2; D is perhaps TRBD1 (5 bases). The CDR3 is made up of 14 amino acids. Per germline, CDR1 SGHVS and CDR2 FQNEAQ. Between the trimmed V and J ends, which lost 2 bases and 4 bases, there was a span of 11 bases. Variable domain in full (rest from reference TRBV7-8 and TRBJ1-2): GAGVSQSPRYKVAKRGQDVALRCDPISGHVSLFWYQQALGQGPEFLTYFQNEAQLDKSGLPSDRFFAERPEGSVSTLKIQRTQQEDSAVYLCASSLIPRAYGYTFGSGTRLTVV.

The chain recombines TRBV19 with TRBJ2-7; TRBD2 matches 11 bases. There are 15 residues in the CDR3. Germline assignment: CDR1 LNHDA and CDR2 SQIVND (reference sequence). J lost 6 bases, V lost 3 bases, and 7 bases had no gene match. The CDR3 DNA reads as TGTGCCAGTAGTATCAGTAGCGGGAGGGCCTCCGAGCAGTACTTC. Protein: CASSISSGRASEQYF.

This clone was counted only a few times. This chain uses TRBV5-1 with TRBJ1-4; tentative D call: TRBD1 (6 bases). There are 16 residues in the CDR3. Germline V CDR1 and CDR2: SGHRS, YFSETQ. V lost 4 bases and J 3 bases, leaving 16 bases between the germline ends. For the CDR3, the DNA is TGCGCCAGCAGCCCGGGGACATCCGGCCCTAATGAAAAACTGTTTTTT. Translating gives CASSPGTSGPNEKLFF.